This T cell receptor beta chain was recorded in a study of early T cells in non-severe SARS-CoV-2 infection. Study at large: Sequencing targeted bulk RNA from unsorted whole blood, leaving chains unpaired.

The study, taken as a whole, reports: Anti-spike CD8 responses were favored in VDJdb matching, and private and CD4 specificities were missed.

cDNA molecules, individually, were tagged with unique molecular identifiers. Via MiXCR, TCRdb re-called the 5' RACE reads, giving one row per CDR3 protein. The sample consists of more than 45,000 distinct CDR3 sequences, around 6% of them appearing once. There are many counts of this clonotype. Its antigen is as yet unknown. V dropped 1 base and J dropped 11 bases, with 9 bases sitting between them. Germline CDR1 reads SGHTA; CDR2 reads FQGNSA. CDR3 length: 13 residues. Sequencing used whole blood. This chain uses TRBV7-2 with TRBJ1-6; unclear D gene. The TCR originated in an adult who was a healthcare worker with PCR-confirmed SARS-CoV-2 infection or an uninfected control (not recorded which). CDR3 sequence (DNA): TGTGCCAGCAGCTTAGGGCTCGAGCCACCCCTCCACTTT. This sequence encodes CASSLGLEPPLHF.